This T cell receptor (beta chain) derives from a study of shared clonotypes between healthy human individuals. Regarding the study as a whole: Investigators collected only blood, and repertoires in tissues likely differ.

This clone was recorded only once. Its antigen is as yet unknown. This table comes from immunoSEQ multiplex PCR, and its TCRdb copy is limited to in-frame clones, with some not included. This sample carries over 2,000,000 clones, roughly 93% of them seen once, and the ten largest clones take about 1.7%. CD45RO negativity and positive selection for CCR7 defined naive CD8 cells, a population that excluded terminally differentiated effector memory CD45RA+ cells. The V gene lost 5 bases and the J gene lost 1 base, with 15 bases spanning the gap. The CDR3 length is 16 residues. Germline CDR1 is MDHEN and CDR2 is SYDVKM.

The sample taken for sequencing was naive CD8+ T cells from PBMCs. The chain uses TRBV28 and TRBJ1-5; D unresolved. This clonotype originated in a man in his late teens or twenties in good health. Some clones in this sample may be carry-over from other donors' samples. The CDR3 reads CASSPRRGKSNQPQHF. DNA for the CDR3: TGTGCCAGCAGTCCCCGCCGAGGGAAGAGCAATCAGCCCCAGCATTTT.